The source of this TCR beta chain is a study of blood T cell repertoires in COVID-19. Study information: Sources were T cells, B-cell-depleted T cells, or PBMCs; the material itself was cDNA or gDNA.

How the authors handled the data: By means of reference gene primer amplification, nucleated cell counts were estimated. Using immunoSEQ multiplex PCR, the repertoire was profiled, and TCRdb retains in-frame clones only, with some absent. V, J and clone size derive from that table, while D and trimming were established from the DNA sequence. Altogether 300,000 to 400,000 clones are present, 85% to 90% being singletons, with the ten largest covering 0.95% to 1.1%. V gave up 1 base and J gave up 0 bases, with 9 bases separating them. CDR1 SGHTA and CDR2 FQGNSA come from the germline V gene. The CDR3 is 15 residues long. Individuals aged 18 to 89 years were recruited from about two dozen US areas. What the recovered Cohort 3 donors had was two negative PCRs, clearance, or symptom resolution.

The TCR sequence derives from a man aged 18 to 35 who had recovered from COVID-19. V gene TRBV7-2 combines with J gene TRBJ1-1; the D gene is possibly TRBD1 (5 bases). Sequences were obtained from PBMCs or T cells enriched from blood (not recorded which). The CDR3 DNA is TGTGCCAGCAGCTTAGGGGCAGGGTTGAACACTGAAGCTTTCTTT. The encoded protein is CASSLGAGLNTEAFF.